Listed below are T cell receptor beta chains from one sample, sequenced in a study of T cells in Graves' hyperthyroidism and ophthalmopathy. TCRdb called the multiplex PCR reads again in MiXCR, with one record for every CDR3 protein. Among 490,000 or so distinct CDR3 sequences listed, roughly 16% were seen once. What was sequenced was blood. Receptors were obtained from a woman aged 25 to 39 with Graves' ophthalmopathy. CDR3s include the opening cysteine and the closing phenylalanine or tryptophan. A D gene is named only where the DNA matches it firmly. For some rows the clone size is stated as once, few or many, or as a class when expanded; others skip it.

V gene,D gene,clone size,J gene,CDR3 DNA,CDR3 protein
TRBV5-1,.,many,TRBJ2-3,TGCGCCAGCACTCCTTCAGGCCCATCCACAGATACGCAGTATTTT,CASTPSGPSTDTQYF
TRBV20-1,TRBD2,.,TRBJ2-5,TGCAGTGCTAGAGATCCCGGGCTAGCGGGAGGTTGGGGAGAGACCCAGTACTTC,CSARDPGLAGGWGETQYF
TRBV2,.,few,TRBJ1-5,TGTGCCAGCAGTACAGAGTATAGCAATCAGCCCCAGCATTTT,CASSTEYSNQPQHF
TRBV2,TRBD1,many,TRBJ1-2,TGTGCCAGCAGCGCGACAGGGGGCGAGGGCTATGGCTACACCTTC,CASSATGGEGYGYTF
TRBV7-2,TRBD1,many,TRBJ2-7,TGTGCCAGCGGATGGGGACAGAACTACGAGCAGTACTTC,CASGWGQNYEQYF
TRBV14,TRBD2,few,TRBJ2-1,TGTGCCACCGCCCGGCTAGCGGGAAGGGATGAGCAGTTCTTC,CATARLAGRDEQFF
TRBV27,.,many,TRBJ2-7,TGTGCCAGCAGTTTCGGACAGAACCCCTACGAGCAGTACTTC,CASSFGQNPYEQYF
TRBV6-2/TRBV6-3,TRBD1,.,TRBJ2-7,TGTGCCAGCAGTTATACGATTTGGGACAGGGACTACGAGCAGTACTTC,CASSYTIWDRDYEQYF
TRBV28,.,many,TRBJ2-5,TGTGCCAGCAGATGGAGGACATTCGAGACCCAGTACTTC,CASRWRTFETQYF
TRBV27,TRBD2,many,TRBJ2-7,TGTGCCAGCAGTTCCTCCCTAGCGGGAGGCCCCTACGAGCAGTACTTC,CASSSSLAGGPYEQYF
TRBV7-8,.,.,TRBJ1-1,TGTGCCAGCAGCTGGGATCAGGGGAGAGGAAACACTGAAGCTTTCTTT,CASSWDQGRGNTEAFF
TRBV6-6,TRBD1,few,TRBJ2-1,TGTGCCAGCAGTTACATCTCCGGACAGGGGGCCGATGAGCAGTTCTTC,CASSYISGQGADEQFF
TRBV30,.,many,TRBJ2-1,TGTGCCAGACGGACGAATTCCTACAATGAGCAGTTCTTC,CARRTNSYNEQFF
TRBV20-1,.,few,TRBJ2-2,TGCAGTGCTAGATACAGTACCGGGGAGCTGTTTTTT,CSARYSTGELFF
TRBV28,TRBD2,few,TRBJ2-1,TGTGCCAGCAGCATCTCCGGGACTAGCAATAAAGAGCAGTTCTTC,CASSISGTSNKEQFF
TRBV10-3,.,.,TRBJ2-7,TGTGCCATCGGGGGGAGCTCCTACAATGAGCAGTACTTC,CAIGGSSYNEQYF
TRBV28,.,.,TRBJ2-1,TGTGCCAGCAGTTTTCAACCCTCCGGAGGTGAGCAGTTCTTC,CASSFQPSGGEQFF
TRBV7-2,TRBD2,few,TRBJ2-3,TGTGCCAGCAGCTTAGGAGGACTAGCGGGAGGGGGGAGTACGTTAGATACGCAGTATTTT,CASSLGGLAGGGSTLDTQYF
TRBV7-2,TRBD1,many,TRBJ2-7,TGTGCCAGCAGCAGACAGGGTGAAGAGCAGTACTTC,CASSRQGEEQYF
TRBV28,.,.,TRBJ2-1,TGTGCCAGCAGCTCAGCGGGAAAGGGGGGTGAGCAGTTCTTC,CASSSAGKGGEQFF
TRBV5-6,TRBD2,once,TRBJ2-4,TGTGCCAGCAGCTCCGGACTAGGTAAAGACATTCAGTACTTC,CASSSGLGKDIQYF
TRBV7-9,.,few,TRBJ1-1,TGTGCCAGCAGCTTGAGTAGCTGGGGACTGCGTAACACTGAAGCTTTCTTT,CASSLSSWGLRNTEAFF
TRBV20-1,.,many,TRBJ2-3,TGCAGTGCTGAAACCGGGACAGATACGCAGTATTTT,CSAETGTDTQYF
TRBV7-9,.,many,TRBJ2-5,TGTGCCAGCAGGGGAGCCGGGGGAGAGACCCAGTACTTC,CASRGAGGETQYF
TRBV24-1,.,few,TRBJ2-3,TGTGCCACCTCCCCCGGGACAGATACGCAGTATTTT,CATSPGTDTQYF
TRBV6-1,.,few,TRBJ2-3,TGTGCCAGCAGTAGGCTGGTAGGCGGAGATACGCAGTATTTT,CASSRLVGGDTQYF
TRBV7-6,TRBD2,.,TRBJ2-5,TGTGCCAGCAGCTCGAAAGGGGAGGGAGGAGTTTGGACCCAGTACTTC,CASSSKGEGGVWTQYF
TRBV6-1,TRBD1,.,TRBJ2-5,TGTGCCAGCCCCGGGCTGGGACAGGGAGTCGGAGAGACCCAGTACTTC,CASPGLGQGVGETQYF
TRBV18,TRBD1,many,TRBJ1-1,TGTGCCAGCTCCGTGGACAGGGCGAACACTGAAGCTTTCTTT,CASSVDRANTEAFF
TRBV7-8,TRBD1,many,TRBJ2-3,TGTGCCAGCAGCTTTCGGACAGGGGGGTCAGATACGCAGTATTTT,CASSFRTGGSDTQYF
TRBV4-3,TRBD2,.,TRBJ2-1,TGCGCCAGCAGCCAAGGAAGCGGGAAAAGCAATGAGCAGTTCTTC,CASSQGSGKSNEQFF
TRBV19,.,few,TRBJ2-1,TGTGCCAGTAGTATTGGGCTACCGTACGGGGAGCAGTTCTTC,CASSIGLPYGEQFF
TRBV3-1,.,many,TRBJ1-1,TGTGCCAGCAGCCAAGCCCCCGGCCGCCTGGGGCGGGAACGCGCTGAAGCTTTCTTT,CASSQAPGRLGRERAEAFF
TRBV9,.,.,TRBJ1-2,TGTGCCAGCAGCTCTCATGGGGAGGGGGACGGCTACACCTTC,CASSSHGEGDGYTF
TRBV9,.,.,TRBJ2-1,TGTGCCAGCAGCGTAGAAGCGGGCCATACCTACGAGCAGTTCTTC,CASSVEAGHTYEQFF
TRBV7-2,.,many,TRBJ1-3,TGTGCCAGCAGCTTAGGCCGCTTGGGGGCTGGAAACACCATATATTTT,CASSLGRLGAGNTIYF
TRBV12-3/TRBV12-4,.,.,TRBJ2-7,TGTGCCATCAGTGAGTCGGGTGACGAGCAGTACTTC,CAISESGDEQYF
TRBV9,TRBD2,.,TRBJ2-6,TGTGCCAGCAGCGCCGCCGGGACTAGCGGGGGGAGCTCTGGGGCCAACGTCCTGACTTTC,CASSAAGTSGGSSGANVLTF
TRBV7-7,TRBD2,many,TRBJ2-1,TGTGCCAGCAGCATCACCGGGACTAGCCGGTCCGAGCAGTTCTTC,CASSITGTSRSEQFF
TRBV2,TRBD2,few,TRBJ2-7,TGTGCCAGCGGTGGACTAGCGGCATCCTACGAGCAGTACTTC,CASGGLAASYEQYF
TRBV5-5,.,.,TRBJ2-2,TGTGCCAGCAGCGTGTTACAGGGATCGGATACCGGGGAGCTGTTTTTT,CASSVLQGSDTGELFF
TRBV2,.,many,TRBJ1-2,TGTGCCAGCAGAAGGGGTTACGGCTACACCTTC,CASRRGYGYTF
TRBV20-1,TRBD1,.,TRBJ1-5,TGCAGTGCTCGGACAGGGGGGGTATATAGCAATCAGCCCCAGCATTTT,CSARTGGVYSNQPQHF
TRBV28,TRBD1,many,TRBJ1-5,TGTGCCAGCAGTTTATGGGCTCGGGACAGGGAATTCGTAGGGACCCAGCATTTT,CASSLWARDREFVGTQHF